Shown below are 11 T cell receptor beta chains from a single sample sequenced in a study of control samples from healthy donors and cancer patients. TCRdb's copy holds only in-frame clones and misses some; the assay was immunoSEQ multiplex PCR. This table has some 71,000 clones, roughly 90% appearing once. Sequencing was performed on PBMCs. The receptors derive from a man between 60 and 70 years old with colorectal cancer.

The gene calls are TRBV29-1 and TRBJ1-1; D remains unclear. The CDR3 contains 11 residues. Germline CDR1 is SQVTM and CDR2 is ANQGSEA. V was clipped by 7 bases and J by 3 bases, with 9 bases between them. CDR3 bases: TGCAGCGCCGGACGGGACACTGAAGCTTTCTTT. It translates to CSAGRDTEAFF.

This clone was found once. The rearrangement links TRBV5-3 to TRBJ2-5; 7 bases match TRBD2. TRBV5-3 is an ORF, with its function uncertain. The ends lost 3 bases at V and 2 bases at J; junction bases unmatched: 13. This CDR3 comprises 17 residues. CDR3 region: CARSWLPSGEPQETQYF. DNA for the CDR3: TGTGCCAGAAGCTGGCTACCGAGCGGGGAACCTCAAGAGACCCAGTACTTC.

The chain joins TRBV6-2 or TRBV6-3 to TRBJ2-7, with a weak D call TRBD2 (5 bases). The CDR3 covers 14 residues. The germline V gene has CDR1 MNHEY and CDR2 SVGEGT. V gave up 6 bases and J gave up 0 bases, with 12 bases separating them. The CDR3 DNA reads as TGTGCCAGCAGCCGCCCGGGGTTCTCCTACGAGCAGTACTTC. Translating it yields CASSRPGFSYEQYF.

This chain joins TRBV7-2 and TRBJ1-3; TRBD1 matches 8 bases. V dropped 3 bases and J dropped 0; count of bases not matched to a gene: 1. Per germline, CDR1 SGHTA and CDR2 FQGNSA. The CDR3 has 15 residues. The CDR3 spells CASSLDRVSGNTIYF. The DNA of the CDR3 is TGTGCCAGCAGCTTGGACAGGGTCTCTGGAAACACCATATATTTT. The full variable domain, in which reference TRBV7-2 and TRBJ1-3 provide the parts outside the CDR3, is GAGVSQSPSNKVTEKGKDVELRCDPISGHTALYWYRQSLGQGLEFLIYFQGNSAPDKSGLPSDRFSAERTGGSVSTLTIQRTQQEDSAVYLCASSLDRVSGNTIYFGEGSWLTVV.

This clone turned up a few times. This sequence joins TRBV19 and TRBJ1-2; TRBD1 is a possible D gene (5 bases). Trimming took 6 bases from V and 4 from J, leaving 12 bases between them. The CDR3 runs to 13 residues. Germline CDR1 is LNHDA and CDR2 is SQIVND (reference sequence). The CDR3 protein is CASRDWQGYGYTF. The CDR3, as DNA: TGTGCCAGTAGGGACTGGCAGGGCTATGGCTACACCTTC.

The V call is TRBV5-5, the J call TRBJ2-7, with no clear D. There are 13 residues in the CDR3. Germline V gene data show CDR1 as SGHKS and CDR2 as YYEKEE (reference sequence). Trimming stripped 4 bases from V and 1 base from J, with 9 bases between. The CDR3 region has the DNA TGTGCCAGCAGCCAGCCGGGTTCCTACGAGCAGTACTTC. Amino acid sequence: CASSQPGSYEQYF.

The V and J genes are TRBV10-3 and TRBJ2-7, with 14 nucleotides matching TRBD2. The V segment lost 4 bases and the J segment 4 bases; nucleotides outside the gene matches: 12. CDR3 size: 18 residues. The germline gives CDR1 ENHRY, CDR2 SYGVKD. The CDR3 is CAISAEIGTSGGRYEQYF. Written as DNA, the CDR3 is TGTGCCATCAGTGCAGAAATCGGGACTAGCGGGGGTCGGTACGAGCAGTACTTC.

The chain links TRBV27 to TRBJ2-7; TRBD2 matches at 11 bases. Germline-derived CDR1 and CDR2 are MNHEY and SMNVEV (reference sequence). Trimming cost V 4 bases and J 2 bases; bases outside gene matches: 4. The CDR3 is 15 residues long. The CDR3 is CASSSPGLAAYEQYF. The CDR3, as DNA: TGTGCCAGCAGTTCTCCGGGACTAGCGGCCTACGAGCAGTACTTC.

About this clone: The junction and the germline gene differ at one end; a read error may be behind it. The chain uses TRBV5-5 and TRBJ2-5; 9 nucleotides match TRBD1. Germline values: CDR1 SGHKS, CDR2 YYEKEE (reference sequence). The CDR3 covers 14 residues. CDR3 loop: CASSTGGAGEAQYF. CDR3 sequence (DNA): TGTGCCAGCTCTACAGGGGGCGCAGGAGAGGCCCAGTACTTC.

The genes are TRBV5-1 and TRBJ2-2; D uncertain. The CDR3 is made up of 16 amino acids. Per the germline V gene, CDR1 is SGHRS and CDR2 is YFSETQ. V was trimmed by 0 bases and J by 4 bases, leaving 13 bases between them. The CDR3 is CASSLDSFSSTGELFF. In nucleotides, the CDR3 is TGCGCCAGCAGCTTGGACAGCTTTTCGAGCACCGGGGAGCTGTTTTTT.

The chain employs TRBV11-2 and TRBJ2-3; D unresolved. The germline CDR1 and CDR2 sequences are SGHAT and FQNNGV. V was trimmed by 5 bases and J by 1 base, leaving 7 bases between them. The CDR3 covers 13 residues. CDR3 DNA: TGTGCCAGCAGCCGTTATGGCACAGATACGCAGTATTTT. As protein: CASSRYGTDTQYF.